Presented here are 8 T cell receptor beta chains from one specimen sequenced in a study of blood T cell repertoires in COVID-19. Using immunoSEQ multiplex PCR, the repertoire was profiled, and TCRdb retains in-frame clones only, with some absent. This sample yields just over 150,000 clones, of which roughly 82% are seen a single time; under 9% belongs to the top ten. Sample: peripheral blood. All receptors derive from a woman between 40 and 50 years old with COVID-19, enrolled during active disease.

CDR3 DNA: TGCAGTGCTCGGGGAATAGAGACCCAGTACTTC. Translation gives CSARGIETQYF. The chain has TRBV20-1 and TRBJ2-5, with a weak D call TRBD2 (5 bases). Germline lookup yields CDR1 DFQATT and CDR2 SNEGSKA (reference sequence). The CDR3 length is 11 residues. V was trimmed by 5 bases and J by 4 bases, leaving 8 bases between them.

The V gene is TRBV6-4, the J gene TRBJ2-1, with TRBD2 identical over 8 bases. The germline V gene encodes CDR1 MRHNA and CDR2 SNTAGT. CDR3 size: 12 residues. J gave up 13 bases and V 5 bases, and 7 bases lay outside the gene matches. CDR3 amino acids: CASSSSGGIQFF. Here the CDR3 DNA reads TGTGCCAGCAGTAGCAGCGGGGGAATCCAGTTCTTC.

In its sample, this clone was seen a few times. V gene TRBV11-2 combines with J gene TRBJ2-3, with a possible D match to TRBD1 (5 bases). CDR3 length: 12 residues. In germline, CDR1 is SGHAT, CDR2 FQNNGV. Trimming cost V 4 bases and J 7 bases, with 9 bases left between them. The CDR3, as DNA: TGTGCCAGCAGCTCCCAGGGAAATACGCAGTATTTT. This codes for CASSSQGNTQYF. The whole variable domain, remainder taken from reference TRBV11-2 and TRBJ2-3, is EAGVAQSPRYKIIEKRQSVAFWCNPISGHATLYWYQQILGQGPKLLIQFQNNGVVDDSQLPKDRFSAERLKGVDSTLKIQPAKLEDSAVYLCASSSQGNTQYFGPGTRLTVL.

This clone was seen a few times. This chain uses TRBV10-3 with TRBJ2-3; D is possibly TRBD2 (5 bases). Germline values: CDR1 ENHRY, CDR2 SYGVKD. V lost 10 bases and J lost 5, with 10 bases in between. The CDR3 loop spans 11 amino acids. CDR3 sequence: CASRRGDTQYF. The CDR3 DNA reads as TGTGCCAGCCGACGGGGAGATACGCAGTATTTT.

V is TRBV7-2 and J is TRBJ1-4, with 9 bases matching TRBD1. V was pared by 2 bases and J by 7 bases, with 8 bases of the junction left unmatched. Germline V lookup: CDR1 SGHTA, CDR2 FQGNSA. This CDR3 has 16 residues. CDR3 loop: CASSLRGGQGGEKLFF. CDR3 sequence (DNA): TGTGCCAGCAGCTTACGGGGGGGACAGGGTGGTGAAAAACTGTTTTTT.

V usage is TRBV10-1 and J usage is TRBJ1-1, with D tentatively TRBD1 (6 bases). V was cut by 3 bases and J by 4 bases, with 9 bases left in between. Germline loops: CDR1 WNHNN, CDR2 SYGVQD (reference sequence). The CDR3 covers 13 residues. The CDR3 protein is CASSDRGSTEAFF. CDR3 nucleotides: TGCGCCAGCAGTGACAGGGGATCCACTGAAGCTTTCTTT.

The V and J genes are TRBV19 and TRBJ2-7; 11 nucleotides match TRBD2. The V gene's germline CDR1 is LNHDA and CDR2 SQIVND (reference sequence). This CDR3 is built from 14 residues. The J segment lost 3 bases and the V segment lost 5 bases, leaving 3 bases of the junction unmatched. DNA for the CDR3: TGTGCCAGTAGTCCGGGACTAGCGGACTACGAGCAGTACTTC. Translation: CASSPGLADYEQYF. The full variable domain, rest sourced from reference TRBV19 and TRBJ2-7, is DGGITQSPKYLFRKEGQNVTLSCEQNLNHDAMYWYRQDPGQGLRLIYYSQIVNDFQKGDIAEGYSVSREKKESFPLTVTSAQKNPTAFYLCASSPGLADYEQYFGPGTRLTVT.

As to this clone: The identical CDR3 is also encoded by other nucleotide sequences in the sample. V usage is TRBV7-9 and J usage is TRBJ2-1; 7 bases line up with TRBD2. The germline V gene has CDR1 SEHNR and CDR2 FQNEAQ (reference sequence). The junction had 2 bases not matched to a gene; V was cut back by 5 bases and J by 7 bases. This CDR3 spans 12 amino acids. The chain's CDR3 is CASSLSGNEQFF. The CDR3 DNA is TGTGCCAGCAGCCTTAGCGGGAATGAGCAGTTCTTC.